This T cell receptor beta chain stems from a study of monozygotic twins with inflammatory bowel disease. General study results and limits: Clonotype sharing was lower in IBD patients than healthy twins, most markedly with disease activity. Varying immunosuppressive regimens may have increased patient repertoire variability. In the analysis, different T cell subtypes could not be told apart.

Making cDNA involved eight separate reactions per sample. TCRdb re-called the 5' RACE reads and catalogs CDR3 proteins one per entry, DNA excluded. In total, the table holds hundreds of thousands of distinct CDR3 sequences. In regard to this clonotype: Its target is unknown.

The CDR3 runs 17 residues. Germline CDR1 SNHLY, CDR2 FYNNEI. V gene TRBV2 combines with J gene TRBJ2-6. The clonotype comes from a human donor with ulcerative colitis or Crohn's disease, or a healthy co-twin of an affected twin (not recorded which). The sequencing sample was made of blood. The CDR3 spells CASRAGRIPSGANVLTF.